This T cell receptor beta chain was recorded in a study of lymphopenia after photon versus proton radiotherapy. The data were produced by immunoSEQ multiplex PCR, yet TCRdb's version contains in-frame clones alone and is incomplete. The sample carries tens of thousands of clones, approximately 87% recorded once. This receptor was identified in a woman in her sixties with cholangiocarcinoma. Some clones in this sample may be carry-over from other donors' samples. Sequenced here: peripheral blood, sampled from a patient treated with proton-based radiotherapy.

The CDR3 DNA follows: TGTGCCAGCAGCCAGGATTCCTCCTACAATGAGCAGTTCTTC. Protein: CASSQDSSYNEQFF. This chain links TRBV7-9 with TRBJ2-1; D remains unclear. CDR1 and CDR2 (germline): SEHNR, FQNEAQ (reference sequence). V lost 5 bases, J lost 0 bases, and 8 bases lay in between. CDR3 length: 14 residues.